These 31 T cell receptor beta chains originate from one sample sequenced in a study of vaccination and CD4 T cells after COVID-19. For these receptors, no antigen is known. The Oncomine TCR Beta short-read assay was applied to DNA of cultured CD4+ T cells. TCRdb reprocessed the PCR reads with MiXCR, giving one entry per CDR3 protein. The sample records 14,000 to 15,000 distinct CDR3 sequences, more than 65% being singletons. The sample's treatment: approximately nine-day PBMC culture with coronavirus spike peptide pools or control peptides (ViraFEST assay). This specimen was CD4+ T cells from blood, cultured in vitro, taken after SARS-CoV-2 vaccination. The receptor source for this set is a human donor who received a COVID-19 vaccine.

This CDR3 reads CATSRWTSGGVASTDTQYF. The CDR3 bases are TGTGCCACCAGCAGATGGACTAGCGGGGGGGTGGCTAGCACAGATACGCAGTATTTT. The V and J genes are TRBV15 and TRBJ2-3, with TRBD2 matching 15 bases. Trimming cost V 2 bases and J 0 bases; bases outside gene matches: 6. Per the germline V gene, CDR1 is LNHNV and CDR2 is YYDKDF (reference sequence). This CDR3 contains 19 residues.

The genes are TRBV6-5 and TRBJ1-6, with D maybe TRBD1 (6 bases). V gave up 4 bases and J gave up 10 bases, with 14 bases separating them. The CDR3 loop spans 14 amino acids. Germline V gene lookup returns CDR1 MNHEY and CDR2 SVGAGI. The CDR3 DNA follows: TGTGCCAGCAGTTTCAGGGGAAGAGAATCACCCCTCCACTTT. This translates into CASSFRGRESPLHF.

V usage is TRBV24-1 and J usage is TRBJ1-1; D unresolved. Trimming removed 2 bases from V and 3 bases from J, with 9 bases in between. Germline values: CDR1 KGHDR, CDR2 SFDVKD. The CDR3 has 14 amino acids. The CDR3 is CATSDSGRYTEAFF. In DNA, the CDR3 is TGTGCCACCAGTGATTCGGGCAGATACACTGAAGCTTTCTTT.

This clonotype has just a few counts. The rearrangement uses TRBV20-1 and TRBJ2-1, with 13 nucleotides matching TRBD2. The junction had 4 bases not matched to a gene; V was cut back by 2 bases and J by 3 bases. This CDR3 spans 16 amino acids. CDR1 DFQATT and CDR2 SNEGSKA come from the germline V gene (reference sequence). This CDR3 is CSARTSGGAFYNEQFF. The CDR3 DNA follows: TGCAGTGCTAGAACTAGCGGGGGGGCCTTCTACAATGAGCAGTTCTTC.

In regard to this clonotype: At one boundary the junction diverges from the germline segment, which might be a read error. The genes are TRBV6-1 and TRBJ2-3; 10 bases map to TRBD1. Germline CDR1 is MNHNS and CDR2 is SASEGT. CDR3 length: 15 amino acids. The CDR3 DNA is TGTGCCATCAGTGTAGGGACAGGGGAAGCAGATACGCAGTATTTT. This codes for CAISVGTGEADTQYF.

The rearrangement joins TRBV20-1 to TRBJ1-6, with 7 positions matching TRBD1. V dropped 0 bases and J dropped 1; count of bases not matched to a gene: 6. The germline gives CDR1 DFQATT, CDR2 SNEGSKA (reference sequence). The CDR3 covers 17 residues. The chain's CDR3 is CSARDLDRTSYNSPLHF. The CDR3, as DNA: TGCAGTGCTAGAGATTTGGACAGGACGTCCTATAATTCACCCCTCCACTTT.

This clonotype has just one count. J is TRBJ1-2 and V is TRBV19; 7 positions match TRBD1. Germline CDR1 and CDR2: LNHDA and SQIVND (reference sequence). The J segment lost 5 bases and the V segment lost 2 bases, leaving 5 bases of the junction unmatched. The CDR3 runs to 14 residues. CDR3 loop: CASSIRGRTYGYTF. The DNA of the CDR3 is TGTGCCAGTAGTATAAGGGGGCGGACTTATGGCTACACCTTC.

V gene TRBV20-1 combines with J gene TRBJ1-5, with 11 nucleotides matching TRBD1. The CDR3 covers 16 residues. V lost 4 bases to trimming and J lost 7 bases; unmatched junction nucleotides: 12. Per germline, CDR1 DFQATT and CDR2 SNEGSKA (reference sequence). CDR3 residues: CSAIRTGGAGGQPQHF. DNA for the CDR3: TGCAGTGCTATCCGGACAGGGGGCGCCGGGGGCCAGCCCCAGCATTTT.

This clonotype qualifies as medium-sized (0.01 to 0.1%). This chain uses TRBV10-1 with TRBJ1-5; 7 bases align to TRBD1. With V trimmed by 8 bases and J by 5 bases, 3 bases remained unmatched. Germline assignment: CDR1 WNHNN and CDR2 SYGVQD (reference sequence). This CDR3 contains 12 residues. The CDR3 protein is CASRQGHQPQHF. CDR3 bases: TGCGCCAGCCGACAGGGTCATCAGCCCCAGCATTTT.

This clonotype turned up a few times. J is TRBJ2-2 and V is TRBV5-4, with TRBD1 matching 8 bases. The CDR3 length is 16 residues. The junction had 2 bases not matched to a gene; V was cut back by 0 bases and J by 1 base. Germline V gene lookup returns CDR1 SGHNT and CDR2 YYREEE (reference sequence). The CDR3 DNA reads TGTGCCAGCAGCTTGGTACAGGGGGGGAACACCGGGGAGCTGTTTTTT. This codes for CASSLVQGGNTGELFF.

The genes are TRBV20-1 and TRBJ1-6, with D possibly being TRBD1 (5 bases). Germline CDR1 is DFQATT and CDR2 is SNEGSKA (reference sequence). V was shortened by 0 bases and J by 10 bases, with 10 bases between the two germline ends. This CDR3 spans 13 amino acids. The CDR3 DNA reads as TGCAGTGCTAGAGATCTCGAGGGGTCACCCCTCCACTTT. This translates into CSARDLEGSPLHF.

V gene TRBV11-2 combines with J gene TRBJ1-6; D remains unclear. Germline values: CDR1 SGHAT, CDR2 FQNNGV. This CDR3 has 12 amino acids. Trimming shortened V by 2 bases and J by 14 bases, and 10 bases separated the two germline ends. CDR3 nucleotides: TGTGCCAGCAGCTTAATAGGGTCCACCCTCCACTTT. Its translation is CASSLIGSTLHF.

The chain has TRBV10-3 and TRBJ2-5; 12 nucleotides match TRBD2. V trimming: 6 bases; J trimming: 5 bases; junction bases outside the gene matches: 4. This CDR3 comprises 14 residues. The V gene's germline CDR1 is ENHRY and CDR2 SYGVKD. CDR3 sequence (DNA): TGTGCCATCAGCAGGACTAGCGGGGAGGAGACCCAGTACTTC. Amino acid sequence: CAISRTSGEETQYF.

J is TRBJ1-1 and V is TRBV6-1; D call uncertain. The germline CDR1 and CDR2 sequences are MNHNS and SASEGT. V gave up 3 bases and J gave up 0 bases, with 11 bases separating them. The CDR3 contains 15 residues. CDR3 bases: TGTGCCAGCAGTGAGTTCGGGGTCATGAACACTGAAGCTTTCTTT. Protein sequence: CASSEFGVMNTEAFF.

For this clonotype: Lacking the conserved final phenylalanine or tryptophan, this CDR3 likely reflects a read error. V gene TRBV6-1 combines with J gene TRBJ1-2, with TRBD1 as a possible D gene (6 bases). The CDR3 totals 14 residues. Between the trimmed V and J ends, which lost 5 bases and 7 bases, there was a span of 17 bases. Germline lookup yields CDR1 MNHNS and CDR2 SASEGT. The CDR3 here is CASSPMNRERGYTS. CDR3 sequence (DNA): TGTGCCAGCAGTCCTATGAACAGGGAACGTGGCTACACCTCC.

The chain uses TRBV7-2 and TRBJ1-2; 7 bases agree with TRBD1. The V segment lost 5 bases and the J segment 7 bases; nucleotides outside the gene matches: 16. This CDR3 is built from 16 residues. CDR1 is SGHTA and CDR2 is FQGNSA in the germline V gene. The CDR3 DNA is TGTGCCAGCAGCCCAAGGACAGGAATACTATGGGGTGGCTACACCTTC. It translates to CASSPRTGILWGGYTF. The full variable domain, its missing parts supplied by reference TRBV7-2 and TRBJ1-2, is GAGVSQSPSNKVTEKGKDVELRCDPISGHTALYWYRQSLGQGLEFLIYFQGNSAPDKSGLPSDRFSAERTGGSVSTLTIQRTQQEDSAVYLCASSPRTGILWGGYTFGSGTRLTVV.

This chain joins TRBV2 and TRBJ2-5; TRBD2 is a possible D gene (8 bases). Germline assignment: CDR1 SNHLY and CDR2 FYNNEI. The CDR3 is made up of 14 amino acids. Trimming removed 8 bases at V and 5 bases at J, with 18 bases between. CDR3 region: CASREGAVRETQYF. In DNA form, the CDR3 reads TGTGCCAGCCGGGAGGGGGCCGTCCGGGAGACCCAGTACTTC.

V is TRBV6-1 and J is TRBJ1-1; D possibly corresponds to TRBD1 (6 bases). The CDR3 contains 14 residues. The germline V gene has CDR1 MNHNS and CDR2 SASEGT. V was pared by 4 bases and J by 0 bases, with 9 bases between. CDR3 sequence reads: CASSGGGLNTEAFF. Here the CDR3 DNA reads TGTGCCAGCAGTGGAGGGGGGCTGAACACTGAAGCTTTCTTT.

In its sample, this clonotype was seen a few times. V is TRBV20-1 and J is TRBJ1-2; D remains unclear. This CDR3 region has 14 residues. The V and J ends lost 0 bases and 3 bases respectively, with 11 bases between them. CDR1 is DFQATT and CDR2 is SNEGSKA in the germline V gene (reference sequence). CDR3 nucleotide sequence: TGCAGTGCTAGAGACGGGAGGTTGGACTATGGCTACACCTTC. Translation gives CSARDGRLDYGYTF.

This chain uses TRBV6-2 or TRBV6-3 with TRBJ2-5, with TRBD2 matching over 12 bases. This CDR3 has 17 amino acids. The V gene's germline CDR1 is MNHEY and CDR2 SVGEGT. V shed 6 bases and J 2 bases; nucleotides not matched to a gene: 10. The CDR3 is CASRISWTSGIQETQYF. The CDR3 coding sequence is TGTGCCAGCAGAATATCATGGACTAGCGGGATACAAGAGACCCAGTACTTC.

The chain has TRBV7-2 and TRBJ1-1; D is perhaps TRBD1 (5 bases). The V gene lost 2 bases and the J gene lost 5 bases, with 9 bases spanning the gap. There are 13 residues in the CDR3. Germline V gene sequence: CDR1 SGHTA, CDR2 FQGNSA. CDR3 in DNA: TGTGCCAGCAGCTTAAGGGGAAGGACTGAAGCTTTCTTT. Its translation: CASSLRGRTEAFF. Full variable domain (remainder filled in from reference TRBV7-2 and TRBJ1-1): GAGVSQSPSNKVTEKGKDVELRCDPISGHTALYWYRQSLGQGLEFLIYFQGNSAPDKSGLPSDRFSAERTGGSVSTLTIQRTQQEDSAVYLCASSLRGRTEAFFGQGTRLTVV.

The CDR3 spells CSARRGRGSYNSPLHF. The CDR3 nucleotides are TGCAGTGCTAGGCGAGGGCGGGGCTCCTATAATTCACCCCTCCACTTT. This chain uses TRBV20-1 with TRBJ1-6; D gene unclear. From germline, CDR1 is DFQATT and CDR2 SNEGSKA (reference sequence). The CDR3 loop spans 16 amino acids. The V end was cut by 3 bases, the J end by 0 bases, with 12 bases between.

The chain uses TRBV10-3 and TRBJ1-1, with 9 bases identical to TRBD1. The V and J ends lost 5 bases and 2 bases, in that order; junction bases with no gene match: 9. This CDR3 region has 16 residues. Germline V gene sequence: CDR1 ENHRY, CDR2 SYGVKD. The CDR3, as DNA: TGTGCCATCAGTAAAGCCGGGACAGGGTTAAACACTGAAGCTTTCTTT. Translated: CAISKAGTGLNTEAFF.

This chain joins TRBV7-9 and TRBJ2-7; the D is unclear. The V gene's germline CDR1 is SEHNR and CDR2 FQNEAQ (reference sequence). Trimming took 3 bases from V and 1 from J, leaving 7 bases between them. This CDR3 comprises 13 residues. The CDR3 region is CASSFRDSYEQYF. CDR3 sequence (DNA): TGTGCCAGCAGCTTCAGAGATTCCTACGAGCAGTACTTC. Drawing the rest from reference TRBV7-9 and TRBJ2-7, the complete variable domain is DTGVSQNPRHKITKRGQNVTFRCDPISEHNRLYWYRQTLGQGPEFLTYFQNEAQLEKSRLLSDRFSAERPKGSFSTLEIQRTEQGDSAMYLCASSFRDSYEQYFGPGTRLTVT.

The rearrangement uses TRBV4-1 and TRBJ2-1; the D is unclear. There are 15 residues in the CDR3. Germline values: CDR1 MGHRA, CDR2 YSYEKL. Between the trimmed V and J ends, which lost 2 bases and 0 bases, there was a span of 8 bases. Here the CDR3 DNA reads TGCGCCAGCAGCCAAATCTGGAGCTCCTACAATGAGCAGTTCTTC. This encodes CASSQIWSSYNEQFF.

This chain joins TRBV5-1 and TRBJ2-3; 7 bases align to TRBD1. This CDR3 is 14 amino acids long. The germline gives CDR1 SGHRS, CDR2 YFSETQ. After removal of 2 bases from V and 8 bases from J, the junction contained 8 bases not matched to a gene. The CDR3 loop reads CASSLGQVMGTQYF. The CDR3 nucleotides are TGCGCCAGCAGCTTAGGACAGGTCATGGGTACGCAGTATTTT.

V gene TRBV24-1 combines with J gene TRBJ1-1; no definite D call. From germline, CDR1 is KGHDR and CDR2 SFDVKD. V lost 7 bases and J 1 base, leaving 6 bases between the germline ends. The CDR3 runs 12 residues. This CDR3 reads CATRGWNTEAFF. CDR3 in DNA: TGTGCCACCAGGGGATGGAACACTGAAGCTTTCTTT.

This clonotype was detected only a few times. The CDR3, as DNA: TGCAGTGCTCCCAATACAGGGGTAGGTAATTCACCCCTCCACTTT. Translated, it gives CSAPNTGVGNSPLHF. The J gene is TRBJ1-6, the V gene TRBV20-1; 7 bases are a match to TRBD1. The length of the CDR3 is 15 residues. J was trimmed by 6 bases and V by 5 bases; bases with no gene match: 10. Per germline, CDR1 DFQATT and CDR2 SNEGSKA (reference sequence).

The CDR3 DNA reads as TGTGCCAGCTATGAGTACTACACAGATACGCAGTATTTT. Translation: CASYEYYTDTQYF. The chain uses TRBV6-1 and TRBJ2-3; D gene ambiguous. V was cut by 8 bases and J by 2 bases, with 11 bases left in between. This CDR3 is 13 amino acids long. CDR1 is MNHNS and CDR2 is SASEGT in the germline V gene.

In this sample, this clonotype turned up once. The genes are TRBV20-1 and TRBJ2-6; D is uncertain. Germline lookup yields CDR1 DFQATT and CDR2 SNEGSKA (reference sequence). V lost 6 bases, J lost 0 bases, and 9 bases lay in between. The CDR3 covers 14 residues. CDR3 loop: CSAPTRSGANVLTF. The CDR3, as DNA: TGCAGTGCCCCAACCCGCTCTGGGGCCAACGTCCTGACTTTC.

The CDR3 DNA follows: TGTGCCAGCAGTGAGGGTCCTTTCGGACAGGGACTATCTGGGGCCAACGTCCTGACTTTC. Translating gives CASSEGPFGQGLSGANVLTF. This rearrangement joins TRBV6-2 or TRBV6-3 to TRBJ2-6; D might be TRBD1 (8 bases). Germline V lookup: CDR1 MNHEY, CDR2 SVGEGT. This CDR3 has 20 amino acids. Trimming pared 5 bases from V and 1 base from J, leaving 24 bases between.